These 5 T cell receptor beta chains share one sample of origin, sequenced in a study of type 1 and type 2 diabetes patients. PCR was run on genomic DNA. Amplification of the beta chain CDR3 used 30 forward and 13 reverse multiplex primers. TCRdb recomputed calls from the multiplex PCR reads with MiXCR, one row per CDR3 protein. Here the sample spans 280,000 or so distinct CDR3 sequences, 47% being singletons. The material sequenced was peripheral blood mononuclear cells (PBMCs). The source of these receptors is a man aged 18 to 30 with type 2 diabetes.

This clonotype was observed a few times. The chain joins TRBV7-2 to TRBJ2-5; TRBD2 matches at 12 bases. The CDR3 extends over 15 amino acids. Unmatched junction bases numbered 4, after V lost 4 bases and J lost 4 bases. From germline, CDR1 is SGHTA and CDR2 FQGNSA. CDR3 in amino acids: CASSYLAGGGETQYF. The CDR3 nucleotides read TGTGCCAGCAGCTATCTAGCGGGAGGGGGAGAGACCCAGTACTTC.

The chain carries TRBV20-1 and TRBJ1-1; no clear D gene. This CDR3 spans 11 amino acids. Germline V gene lookup returns CDR1 DFQATT and CDR2 SNEGSKA (reference sequence). Trimming took 6 bases from V and 2 from J, leaving 7 bases between them. The CDR3 loop is CSAYSNTEAFF. CDR3 sequence (DNA): TGCAGTGCATACAGCAACACTGAAGCTTTCTTT.

V and J are TRBV19 and TRBJ2-7, with a weak D call TRBD1 (5 bases). Trimming shortened V by 5 bases and J by 4 bases, and 15 bases separated the two germline ends. This CDR3 spans 14 amino acids. Per germline, CDR1 LNHDA and CDR2 SQIVND (reference sequence). For the CDR3, the DNA is TGTGCCAGTAGTGAAGGCTCAGGGAATTACGAGCAGTACTTC. As protein: CASSEGSGNYEQYF. The variable domain in full, completed from reference TRBV19 and TRBJ2-7, reads DGGITQSPKYLFRKEGQNVTLSCEQNLNHDAMYWYRQDPGQGLRLIYYSQIVNDFQKGDIAEGYSVSREKKESFPLTVTSAQKNPTAFYLCASSEGSGNYEQYFGPGTRLTVT.

The CDR3: CASSVVYYYYEQYF. CDR3 DNA: TGCGCCAGCAGTGTCGTCTACTACTACTACGAGCAGTACTTC. The V and J genes are TRBV4-1 and TRBJ2-7; D is uncertain. This CDR3 has 14 amino acids. Trimming cost V 6 bases and J 3 bases, with 15 bases left between them. Looked up from germline, CDR1 is MGHRA and CDR2 is YSYEKL.

CDR3 sequence (DNA): TGCGCCAGCGGGGGGGAGGGACGGCCAGAGACCCAGTACTTC. This gives the protein CASGGEGRPETQYF. The chain joins TRBV5-1 to TRBJ2-5; TRBD2 agrees at 7 bases. The junction had 10 bases not matched to a gene; V was cut back by 7 bases and J by 4 bases. Germline V gene data show CDR1 as SGHRS and CDR2 as YFSETQ. The length of the CDR3 is 14 residues.